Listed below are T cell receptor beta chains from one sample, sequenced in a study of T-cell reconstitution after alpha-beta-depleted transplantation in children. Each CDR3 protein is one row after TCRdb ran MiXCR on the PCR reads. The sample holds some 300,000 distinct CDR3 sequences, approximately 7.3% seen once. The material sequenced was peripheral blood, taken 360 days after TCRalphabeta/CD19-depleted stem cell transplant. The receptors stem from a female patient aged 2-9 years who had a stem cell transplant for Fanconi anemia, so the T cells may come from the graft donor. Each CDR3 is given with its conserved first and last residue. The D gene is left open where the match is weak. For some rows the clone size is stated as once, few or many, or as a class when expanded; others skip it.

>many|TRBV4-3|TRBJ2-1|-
TGCGCCAGCAGCTGGGGGCTAGACAATGAGCAGTTCTTC
CASSWGLDNEQFF
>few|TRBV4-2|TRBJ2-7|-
TGTGCCAGCAGCCAAGGGGAGACAGAATCCTACGAGCAGTACTTC
CASSQGETESYEQYF
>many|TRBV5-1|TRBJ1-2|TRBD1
TGCGCCAGCAGCTCGGGACAGGGTAGGAATGGCTACACCTTC
CASSSGQGRNGYTF
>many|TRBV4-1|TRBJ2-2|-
TGCGCCAGCAGCCAATGGGCAGCGGACACCGGGGAGCTGTTTTTT
CASSQWAADTGELFF
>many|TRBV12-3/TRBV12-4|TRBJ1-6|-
TGTGCCAGCAGTTTAGTAGGGGCCAATTCACCCCTCCACTTT
CASSLVGANSPLHF
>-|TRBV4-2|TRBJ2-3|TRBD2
TGTGCCAGCAGCATGACTAGCGGGAGAATAGGCGCAGATACGCAGTATTTT
CASSMTSGRIGADTQYF
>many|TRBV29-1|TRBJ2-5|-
TGCAGCGTTAAGGGGACACAGTACCAAGAGACCCAGTACTTC
CSVKGTQYQETQYF
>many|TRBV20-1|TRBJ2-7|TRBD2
TGCAGTGCTAGAGATCTTTTAGCGGGAGGGTACGAGCAGTACTTC
CSARDLLAGGYEQYF
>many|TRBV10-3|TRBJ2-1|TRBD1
TGTGCCATCAGGGTGCGGACAGGGCCTAGCTCCTACAATGAGCAGTTCTTC
CAIRVRTGPSSYNEQFF
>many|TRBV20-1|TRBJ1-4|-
TGCAGTGCTAGCCCCGCAAGGGGGACTAATGAAAAACTGTTTTTT
CSASPARGTNEKLFF
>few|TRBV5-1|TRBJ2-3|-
TGCGCCAGCAGCTTGCAAGGGATTAGCACAGATACGCAGTATTTT
CASSLQGISTDTQYF